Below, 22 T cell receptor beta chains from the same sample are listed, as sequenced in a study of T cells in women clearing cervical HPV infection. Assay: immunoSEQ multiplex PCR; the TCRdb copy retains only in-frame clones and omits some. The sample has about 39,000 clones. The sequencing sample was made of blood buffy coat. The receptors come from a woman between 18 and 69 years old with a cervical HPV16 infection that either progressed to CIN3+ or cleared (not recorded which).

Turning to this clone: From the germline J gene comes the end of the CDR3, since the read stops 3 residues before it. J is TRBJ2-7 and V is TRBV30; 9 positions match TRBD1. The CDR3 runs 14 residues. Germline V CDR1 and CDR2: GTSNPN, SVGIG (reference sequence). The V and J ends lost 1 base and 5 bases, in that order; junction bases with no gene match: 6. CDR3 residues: CAWSEIGTGNEQYF. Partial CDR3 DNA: TGTGCCTGGAGTGAGATAGGGACAGGGAACGAG.

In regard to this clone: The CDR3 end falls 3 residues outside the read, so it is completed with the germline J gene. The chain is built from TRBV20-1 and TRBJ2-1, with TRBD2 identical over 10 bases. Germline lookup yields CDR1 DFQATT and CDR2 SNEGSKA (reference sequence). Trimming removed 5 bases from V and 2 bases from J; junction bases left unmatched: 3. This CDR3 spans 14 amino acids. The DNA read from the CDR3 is TGCAGTGCTCCTACTAGCGGGACCTACAATGAG. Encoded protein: CSAPTSGTYNE. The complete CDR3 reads CSAPTSGTYNEQFF.

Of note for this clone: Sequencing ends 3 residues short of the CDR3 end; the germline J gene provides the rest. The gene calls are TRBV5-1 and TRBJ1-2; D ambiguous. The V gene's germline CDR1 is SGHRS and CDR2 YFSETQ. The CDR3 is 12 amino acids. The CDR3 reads CASSLGQESYTF. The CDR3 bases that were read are TGCGCCAGCAGCTTAGGGCAGGAGAGC.

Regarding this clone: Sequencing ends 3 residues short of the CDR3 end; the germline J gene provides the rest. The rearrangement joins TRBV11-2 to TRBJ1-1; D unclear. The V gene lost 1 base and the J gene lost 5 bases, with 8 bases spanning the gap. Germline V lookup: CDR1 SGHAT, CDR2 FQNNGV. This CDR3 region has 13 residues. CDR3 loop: CASSLAVGTEAFF. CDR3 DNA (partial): TGTGCCAGCAGCTTAGCTGTAGGGACTGAA.

The CDR3 DNA, read in part, is TGTGCCAGCAGTTTAGGGGTCGGCGAGCCC. Its protein product is CASSLGVGEP. The CDR3, in full, reads CASSLGVGEPQHF. This sequence joins TRBV6-2 or TRBV6-3 and TRBJ1-5; tentative D call: TRBD1 (5 bases). The CDR3 end is not reached by the read, which stops 3 residues before it; the germline J gene fills it in. CDR3 size: 13 residues. Germline loops: CDR1 MNHEY, CDR2 SVGEGT. Trimming shortened V by 4 bases and J by 8 bases, and 12 bases separated the two germline ends.

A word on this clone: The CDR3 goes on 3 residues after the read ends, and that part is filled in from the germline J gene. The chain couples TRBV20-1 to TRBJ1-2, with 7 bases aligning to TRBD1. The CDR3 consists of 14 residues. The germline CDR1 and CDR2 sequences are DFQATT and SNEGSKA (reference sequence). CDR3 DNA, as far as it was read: TGCAGTGCTAGAGGGGACAGTCACTACAATGAC. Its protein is CSARGDSHYND. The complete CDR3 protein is CSARGDSHYNDYTF.

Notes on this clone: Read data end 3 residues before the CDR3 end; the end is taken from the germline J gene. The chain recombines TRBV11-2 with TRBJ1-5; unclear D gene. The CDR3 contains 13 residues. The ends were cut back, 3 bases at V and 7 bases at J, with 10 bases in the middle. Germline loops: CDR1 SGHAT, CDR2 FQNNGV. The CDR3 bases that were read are TGTGCCAGCAGCTTGGGCCCCGGCCAGCCC. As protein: CASSLGPGQP. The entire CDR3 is CASSLGPGQPQHF.

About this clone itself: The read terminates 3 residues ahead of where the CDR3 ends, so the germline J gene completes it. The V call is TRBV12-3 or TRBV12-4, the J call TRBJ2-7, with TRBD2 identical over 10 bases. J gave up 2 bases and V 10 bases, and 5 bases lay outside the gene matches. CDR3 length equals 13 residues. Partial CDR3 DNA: TGTGCCATAGGACTAGCGGAAACCTACGAG. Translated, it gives CAIGLAETYE. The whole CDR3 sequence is CAIGLAETYEQYF.

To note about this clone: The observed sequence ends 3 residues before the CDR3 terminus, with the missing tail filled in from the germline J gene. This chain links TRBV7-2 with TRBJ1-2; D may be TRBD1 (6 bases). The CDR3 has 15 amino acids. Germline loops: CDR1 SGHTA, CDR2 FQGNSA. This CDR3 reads CASSLGLGALGGYTF. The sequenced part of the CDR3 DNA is TGTGCCAGCAGCTTAGGGCTGGGGGCCCTCGGCGGC.

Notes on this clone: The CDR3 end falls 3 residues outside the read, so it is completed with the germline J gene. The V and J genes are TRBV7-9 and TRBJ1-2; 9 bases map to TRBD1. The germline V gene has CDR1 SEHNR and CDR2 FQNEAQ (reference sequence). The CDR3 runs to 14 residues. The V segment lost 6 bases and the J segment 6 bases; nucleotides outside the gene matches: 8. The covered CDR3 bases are TGTGCCAGCAGATCAACAGGGGGCGTCCATGGC. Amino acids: CASRSTGGVHG. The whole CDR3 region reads CASRSTGGVHGYTF. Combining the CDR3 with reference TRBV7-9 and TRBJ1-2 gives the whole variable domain DTGVSQNPRHKITKRGQNVTFRCDPISEHNRLYWYRQTLGQGPEFLTYFQNEAQLEKSRLLSDRFSAERPKGSFSTLEIQRTEQGDSAMYLCASRSTGGVHGYTFGSGTRLTVV.

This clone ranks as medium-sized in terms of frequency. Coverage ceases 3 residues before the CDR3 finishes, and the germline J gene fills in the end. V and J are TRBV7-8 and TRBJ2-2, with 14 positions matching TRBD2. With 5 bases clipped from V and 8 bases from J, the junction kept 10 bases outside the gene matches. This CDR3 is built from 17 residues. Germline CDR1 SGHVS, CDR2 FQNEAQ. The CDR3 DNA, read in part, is TGTGCCAGCAGCCCTACCGGGACTAGCGGGGGACGTGGGGAG. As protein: CASSPTGTSGGRGE. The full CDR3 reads CASSPTGTSGGRGELFF.

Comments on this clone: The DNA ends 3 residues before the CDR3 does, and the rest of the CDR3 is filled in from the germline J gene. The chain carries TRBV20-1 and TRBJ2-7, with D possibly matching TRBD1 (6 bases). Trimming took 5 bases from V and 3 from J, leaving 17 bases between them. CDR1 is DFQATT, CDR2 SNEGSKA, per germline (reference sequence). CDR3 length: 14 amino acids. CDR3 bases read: TGCAGTGCTGGTCGGCAGGGGCTATACTACGAG. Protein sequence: CSAGRQGLYYE. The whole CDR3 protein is CSAGRQGLYYEQYF.

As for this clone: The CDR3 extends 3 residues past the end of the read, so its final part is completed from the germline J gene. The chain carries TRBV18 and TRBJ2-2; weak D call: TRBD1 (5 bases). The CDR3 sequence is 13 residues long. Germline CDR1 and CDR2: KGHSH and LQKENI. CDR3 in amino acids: CASSPVGVSPLFF. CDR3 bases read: TGTGCCAGCTCACCCGTAGGGGTCTCACCG.

This CDR3 reads CASIRRPNTEAFF. The sequenced part of the CDR3 DNA is TGTGCCAGTATCCGCAGGCCGAACACTGAA. The V call is TRBV19, the J call TRBJ1-1; D gene ambiguous. The CDR3 goes on 3 residues after the read ends, and that part is filled in from the germline J gene. The CDR3 covers 13 residues. V dropped 7 bases and J dropped 1 base, with 10 bases sitting between them. The germline CDR1 and CDR2 sequences are LNHDA and SQIVND (reference sequence).

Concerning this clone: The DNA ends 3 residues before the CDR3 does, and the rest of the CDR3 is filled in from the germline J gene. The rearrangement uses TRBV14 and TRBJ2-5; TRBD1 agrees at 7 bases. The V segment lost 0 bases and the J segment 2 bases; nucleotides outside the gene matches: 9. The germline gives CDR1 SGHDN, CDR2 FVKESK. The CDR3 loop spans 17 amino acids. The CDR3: CASSQDLETGPQETQYF. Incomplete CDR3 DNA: TGTGCCAGCAGCCAAGATCTCGAGACAGGGCCTCAAGAGACC.

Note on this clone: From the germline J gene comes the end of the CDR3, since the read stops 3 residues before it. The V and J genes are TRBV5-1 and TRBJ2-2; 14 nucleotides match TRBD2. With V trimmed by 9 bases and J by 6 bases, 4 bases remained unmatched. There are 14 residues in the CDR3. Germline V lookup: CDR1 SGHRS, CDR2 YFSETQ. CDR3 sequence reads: CATRLAGGAGELFF. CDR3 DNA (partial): TGCGCCACCCGACTAGCGGGAGGGGCCGGGGAG.

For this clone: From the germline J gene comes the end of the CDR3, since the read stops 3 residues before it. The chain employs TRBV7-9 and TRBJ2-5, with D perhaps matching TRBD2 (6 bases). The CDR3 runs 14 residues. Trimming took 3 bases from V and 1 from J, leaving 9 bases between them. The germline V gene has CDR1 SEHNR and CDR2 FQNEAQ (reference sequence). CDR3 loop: CASSFLASQETQYF. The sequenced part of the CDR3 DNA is TGTGCCAGCAGCTTCCTAGCGTCCCAAGAGACC.

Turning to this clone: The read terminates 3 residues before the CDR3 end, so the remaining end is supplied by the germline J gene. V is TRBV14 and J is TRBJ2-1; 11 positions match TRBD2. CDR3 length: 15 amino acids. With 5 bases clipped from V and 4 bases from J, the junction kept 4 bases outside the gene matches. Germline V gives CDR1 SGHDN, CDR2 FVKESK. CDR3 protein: CASSGGTSGYNEQFF. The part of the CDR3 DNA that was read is TGTGCCAGCAGCGGGGGGACTAGCGGTTACAATGAG.

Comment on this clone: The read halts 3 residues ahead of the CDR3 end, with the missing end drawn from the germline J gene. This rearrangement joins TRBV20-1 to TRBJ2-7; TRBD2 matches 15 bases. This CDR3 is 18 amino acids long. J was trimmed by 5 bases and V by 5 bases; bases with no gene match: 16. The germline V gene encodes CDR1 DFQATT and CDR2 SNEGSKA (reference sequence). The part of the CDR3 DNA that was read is TGCAGTGCTTTGGGGACTAGCGGGAGGCCCCTTCAAGGCAACGAG. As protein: CSALGTSGRPLQGNE. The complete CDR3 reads CSALGTSGRPLQGNEQYF.

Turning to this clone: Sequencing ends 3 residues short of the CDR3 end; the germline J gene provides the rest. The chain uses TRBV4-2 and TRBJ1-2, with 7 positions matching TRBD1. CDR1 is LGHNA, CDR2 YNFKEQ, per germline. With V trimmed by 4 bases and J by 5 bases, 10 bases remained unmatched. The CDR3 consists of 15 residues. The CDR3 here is CASSPDTGQSYGYTF. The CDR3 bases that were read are TGTGCCAGCAGCCCAGATACGGGACAGAGTTATGGC.

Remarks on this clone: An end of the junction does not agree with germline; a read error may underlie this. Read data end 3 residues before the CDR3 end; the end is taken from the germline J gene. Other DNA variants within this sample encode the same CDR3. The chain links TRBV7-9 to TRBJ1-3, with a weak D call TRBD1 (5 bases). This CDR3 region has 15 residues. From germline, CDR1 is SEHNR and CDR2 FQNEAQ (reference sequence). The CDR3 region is CASSLAGQVRNTIYF. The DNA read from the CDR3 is TGTGCCAGCAGCTTGGCAGGGCAGGTTCGAAACACA.

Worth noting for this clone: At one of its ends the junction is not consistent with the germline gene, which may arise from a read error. The CDR3 loop reads CAWSVYGSGTQKTQYF. The sequenced part of the CDR3 DNA is TGTGCCTGGAGTGTCTATGGTAGCGGGACCCAAAAGACC. The chain carries TRBV30 and TRBJ2-5, with 8 positions matching TRBD2. The read gets to within 3 residues of the CDR3 end, and the germline J gene fills in the rest. This CDR3 contains 16 residues. Germline-derived CDR1 and CDR2 are GTSNPN and SVGIG (reference sequence).